This T cell receptor (beta chain) was captured by sequencing in a study of molecular identifiers for immune sequencing clone quantification. For this clonotype: Antigen unknown.

This CDR3 region has 15 residues. V lost 5 bases and J lost 3; bases outside the gene matches: 10. Germline-derived CDR1 and CDR2 are MDHEN and SYDVKM. Input for naive CD8 libraries was 20,000 to 1,000,000 sorted cells; the RNA fraction used was 10%, 30% or 50%. Naive CD8 T cell sorting was performed on the CD8+CD4-CCR7+CD45RA+ phenotype. TCRdb re-derived calls from the PCR reads in MiXCR, one entry per CDR3 protein. The table includes roughly 630,000 distinct CDR3 sequences, 25% detected once. Study-wide findings and caveats: Researchers reportedly could pick up spiked Jurkat TCR RNA from one cell mixed into over 900,000 naive cells.

V gene TRBV28 combines with J gene TRBJ2-7, with 7 positions matching TRBD1. The sample consisted of naive CD8+ T cells from blood, with Jurkat cell RNA spiked in. Noted subset: FACS-sorted CD8+CD4-CCR7+CD45RA+ naive T cells. This receptor was identified in a human donor in good health. Some libraries in this study had Jurkat cell RNA spiked in. In DNA form, the CDR3 reads TGTGCCAGCAGTACCGCCGGGACAGATTACTACGAGCAGTACTTC. Protein product: CASSTAGTDYYEQYF.